One and the same sample provided the 13 T cell receptor beta chains below, sequenced in a study of neurological immune-mediated disorders. MiXCR, applied by TCRdb to the 5' RACE reads, yields one record per CDR3 protein. The table has approximately 15,000 distinct CDR3 sequences, about 20% seen once; the top ten hold under 30%. Sequencing used PBMCs. Receptors were obtained from a man aged 45-65 years in good health.

This chain joins TRBV28 and TRBJ2-7; 10 bases are a match to TRBD2. CDR1 MDHEN and CDR2 SYDVKM come from the germline V gene. The CDR3 extends over 15 amino acids. The trim removed 2 bases at V and 2 bases at J, leaving 3 bases unmatched. CDR3 sequence: CASSLRAGGPYEQYF. DNA of the CDR3: TGTGCCAGCAGTTTACGAGCGGGAGGGCCCTACGAGCAGTACTTC.

V usage is TRBV11-3 and J usage is TRBJ2-2, with unresolved D. Trimming left V 5 bases short and J 10 bases short, with 11 bases between. Germline V gives CDR1 SGHNT, CDR2 YENEEA. The CDR3 loop spans 12 amino acids. The CDR3 is CASSEQNQELFF. CDR3 DNA: TGTGCCAGCAGCGAACAGAACCAGGAGCTGTTTTTT.

This clonotype was found many times. The rearrangement joins TRBV20-1 to TRBJ1-5, with no clear D. V was cut by 7 bases and J by 6 bases, with 16 bases left in between. CDR1 is DFQATT, CDR2 SNEGSKA, per germline (reference sequence). The CDR3 extends over 13 amino acids. CDR3 bases: TGCAGTGTGGGTGGGCAGTGGGCTCAGCCCCAGCATTTT. Residues: CSVGGQWAQPQHF.

Relative to its sample, this clonotype is medium-sized. This chain uses TRBV20-1 with TRBJ1-1, with 10 bases aligning to TRBD1. This CDR3 is 11 amino acids long. Trimming removed 6 bases from V and 6 bases from J; junction bases left unmatched: 1. Germline V gives CDR1 DFQATT, CDR2 SNEGSKA (reference sequence). CDR3: CSADRGAEAFF. The CDR3 nucleotides are TGCAGTGCGGACAGGGGGGCTGAAGCTTTCTTT.

The chain uses TRBV5-1 and TRBJ2-5; the match to TRBD1 covers 9 bases. CDR1 is SGHRS, CDR2 YFSETQ, per germline. The ends lost 0 bases at V and 1 base at J; junction bases unmatched: 1. There are 15 residues in the CDR3. Here the CDR3 DNA reads TGCGCCAGCAGCTTGGGACAGGGGGTCCAAGAGACCCAGTACTTC. Its translation is CASSLGQGVQETQYF.

By share, this clonotype counts as medium-sized. J is TRBJ2-5 and V is TRBV12-3 or TRBV12-4; possible D gene TRBD1, 6 bases. This CDR3 is built from 13 residues. The CDR3 DNA is TGTGCTGTAGGGGGACGGTCTCAAGAGACCCAGTACTTC. Residues: CAVGGRSQETQYF.

This clonotype was recorded at least ten times. The chain carries TRBV20-1 and TRBJ1-5; TRBD1 matches 11 bases. Germline assignment: CDR1 DFQATT and CDR2 SNEGSKA (reference sequence). V lost 4 bases and J lost 7; bases outside the gene matches: 3. The CDR3 consists of 13 residues. The CDR3 here is CSAKGQGAQPQHF. The CDR3 DNA reads TGCAGTGCTAAAGGACAGGGGGCGCAGCCCCAGCATTTT.

The rearrangement uses TRBV28 and TRBJ2-1; 15 positions match TRBD2. This CDR3 contains 18 residues. Germline-derived CDR1 and CDR2 are MDHEN and SYDVKM. After removal of 6 bases from V and 1 base from J, the junction contained 7 bases not matched to a gene. CDR3 loop: CASSSGTSGRMSYNEQFF. CDR3 in DNA: TGTGCCAGCAGCTCCGGGACTAGCGGGAGGATGTCCTACAATGAGCAGTTCTTC.

This clonotype is medium-sized (0.01 to 0.1%) by share. This chain uses TRBV3-1 with TRBJ2-2; D not certain. V lost 0 bases and J lost 4, with 9 bases in between. This CDR3 spans 15 amino acids. Germline values: CDR1 LGHDT, CDR2 YNNKEL (reference sequence). The CDR3 spells CASSQERRPTGELFF. The CDR3, as DNA: TGTGCCAGCAGCCAAGAGCGCAGGCCCACCGGGGAGCTGTTTTTT.

This clonotype has a count of ten or more. The chain combines TRBV12-3 or TRBV12-4 with TRBJ2-7; D may match TRBD1 or TRBD2 (6 bases each). The ends were cut back, 3 bases at V and 5 bases at J, with 14 bases in the middle. The CDR3 length is 14 residues. The CDR3 loop is CASSFYGGGDEQYF. The CDR3 DNA follows: TGTGCCAGCAGTTTTTATGGGGGCGGGGACGAGCAGTACTTC.

This clonotype has at least ten counts. The chain employs TRBV5-1 and TRBJ2-4, with D possibly being TRBD1 (6 bases). The V end was cut by 0 bases, the J end by 6 bases, with 10 bases between. Per the germline V gene, CDR1 is SGHRS and CDR2 is YFSETQ. This CDR3 is 14 amino acids long. The CDR3 nucleotides are TGCGCCAGCAGCTTGGGACAGGTATCAAACATTCAGTACTTC. This sequence encodes CASSLGQVSNIQYF.

This clonotype has a count of ten or more. V usage is TRBV18 and J usage is TRBJ2-3; D possibly corresponds to TRBD2 (6 bases). Deletions cut 6 bases from V and 4 bases from J, with 14 bases between. The CDR3 runs 14 residues. Germline V gene sequence: CDR1 KGHSH, CDR2 LQKENI. The CDR3 is CASSPLGGADTQYF. Written as DNA, the CDR3 is TGTGCCAGCTCCCCCCTAGGAGGGGCAGATACGCAGTATTTT.

This clonotype was picked up many times. The chain has TRBV20-1 and TRBJ2-5; weak D call: TRBD1 (5 bases). Trimming removed 1 base at V and 7 bases at J, with 13 bases between. This CDR3 spans 13 amino acids. Germline V lookup: CDR1 DFQATT, CDR2 SNEGSKA (reference sequence). This chain's CDR3 is CSARAPGFATQYF. Written as DNA, the CDR3 is TGCAGTGCTAGAGCCCCAGGGTTCGCGACCCAGTACTTC.